This T cell receptor (beta chain) stems from a study of blood T cell repertoires in COVID-19. Original data processing: Reference gene primers were amplified, and this amplification served to estimate nucleated cell counts. The method was immunoSEQ multiplex PCR; TCRdb's version includes in-frame clones alone and lacks a portion of them. D and trimming were read from the DNA, whereas the V and J calls and clone size are those reported in that table. The data contain roughly 160,000 clones, around nine tenths of them singletons. The receptor comes from a man aged 45-60 years who had recovered from COVID-19. Material for sequencing was peripheral blood.

The CDR3 DNA reads as TGCGCCAGCAGCTTGGCCGGACAGGGTGCTACAGATACGCAGTATTTT. Translating it yields CASSLAGQGATDTQYF. V usage is TRBV5-1 and J usage is TRBJ2-3; TRBD1 aligns across 8 bases. The J segment lost 3 bases and the V segment lost 0 bases, leaving 6 bases of the junction unmatched. This CDR3 is 16 amino acids long. CDR1 is SGHRS and CDR2 is YFSETQ in the germline V gene.